Sequencing of this T cell receptor beta chain was carried out in a study of a mutant IDH1 vaccine in newly diagnosed glioma. With 4 bases removed from V and 7 bases from J, the gap between germline ends came to 14 bases. The CDR3 is 14 residues long. Germline CDR1 SGHRS, CDR2 YFSETQ. Time point indicated: week 5, during vaccination. A 20-mer mutant IDH1 peptide at 300 ug was injected subcutaneously with topical imiquimod. TCRdb's copy holds only in-frame clones and misses some; the assay was immunoSEQ multiplex PCR. The table shows around 52,000 clones, with over 80% occurring only once. Concerning this clone: Its antigen is currently unknown.

This clonotype was sampled from a middle-aged woman with glioma. J is TRBJ2-2 and V is TRBV5-1; tentatively, D is TRBD1 (5 bases). Sequenced here: PBMCs, sampled from a glioma patient whose treatment included an IDH1 peptide vaccine. For the CDR3, the DNA is TGCGCCAGCAGCCTTCCAGGGAAGAACGGGGAGCTGTTTTTT. Translated, it gives CASSLPGKNGELFF. The variable domain in full, completed from reference TRBV5-1 and TRBJ2-2, reads KAGVTQTPRYLIKTRGQQVTLSCSPISGHRSVSWYQQTPGQGLQFLFEYFSETQRNKGNFPGRFSGRQFSNSRSEMNVSTLELGDSALYLCASSLPGKNGELFFGEGSRLTVL.